Shown below are 31 T cell receptor beta chains from a single sample sequenced in a study of control samples from healthy donors and cancer patients. Libraries were prepared by immunoSEQ multiplex PCR; TCRdb keeps only in-frame clonotypes and omits some of them. Of approximately 100,000 clones listed, more than 75% were seen once; the top ten hold approximately 2.1%. The sequenced sample consisted of blood. The origin of the receptors is a middle-aged woman in good health.

This clone has only one observation. The chain uses TRBV4-1 and TRBJ2-1; perhaps TRBD1 as D (6 bases). V shed 1 base and J shed 0 bases, with 16 bases lying between them. This CDR3 spans 18 amino acids. Germline assignment: CDR1 MGHRA and CDR2 YSYEKL. In DNA, the CDR3 is TGCGCCAGCAGCCAAGGCCACCATACAGGGAGCTCCTACAATGAGCAGTTCTTC. It codes for CASSQGHHTGSSYNEQFF.

The rearrangement links TRBV15 to TRBJ1-4; D is undetermined. CDR3 length: 13 residues. Trimming stripped 0 bases from V and 5 bases from J, with 4 bases between. Germline CDR1 LNHNV, CDR2 YYDKDF (reference sequence). CDR3 bases: TGTGCCACCAGCAGAGACAGGAATGAAAAACTGTTTTTT. Encoded protein: CATSRDRNEKLFF.

J is TRBJ2-7 and V is TRBV27; D may be TRBD2 (5 bases). The CDR3 runs 15 residues. Germline V gives CDR1 MNHEY, CDR2 SMNVEV (reference sequence). Trimming removed 4 bases from V and 5 bases from J, with 18 bases in between. The DNA of the CDR3 is TGTGCCAGCAGTTCCCTCGCTAGCTGGGTCGACGAGCAGTACTTC. This encodes CASSSLASWVDEQYF.

The chain has TRBV3-1 (or the pseudogene TRBV3-2) and TRBJ2-4, with a possible D match to TRBD2 (7 bases). The V end was cut by 0 bases, the J end by 10 bases, with 19 bases between. This CDR3 spans 16 amino acids. Germline V gene lookup returns CDR1 LGHDT and CDR2 YNNKEL (reference sequence). The CDR3 nucleotides are TGTGCCAGCAGCCAAGAGTACGGGGGGCTCAGAGGAATTCAGTACTTC. It is translated as CASSQEYGGLRGIQYF.

As concerns this clone: A read error may produce the germline difference seen at one junction end. This chain joins TRBV27 and TRBJ1-1; weak D call: TRBD1 (5 bases). Germline V gene lookup returns CDR1 MNHEY and CDR2 SMNVEV (reference sequence). The CDR3 consists of 11 residues. The CDR3, as DNA: TGTGCCAGCAGTTCCCCCCCCAGGGAGGACTTT. This gives the protein CASSSPPREDF.

The J gene is TRBJ1-1, the V gene TRBV5-1; D unclear. The V gene's germline CDR1 is SGHRS and CDR2 YFSETQ. V was shortened by 3 bases and J by 7 bases, with 16 bases between the two germline ends. CDR3 size: 14 residues. CDR3 sequence reads: CASSSEDPLLEAFF. CDR3 coding DNA: TGCGCCAGCAGCTCAGAAGACCCTCTACTTGAAGCTTTCTTT.

This chain links TRBV30 with TRBJ2-2; D call uncertain. Trimming left V 2 bases short and J 1 base short, with 11 bases between. Looked up from germline, CDR1 is GTSNPN and CDR2 is SVGIG (reference sequence). The CDR3 loop spans 15 amino acids. The CDR3 DNA reads TGTGCCTGGAGTCGTACCGGCAGGAACACCGGGGAGCTGTTTTTT. Protein sequence: CAWSRTGRNTGELFF. The variable domain in full, with the rest retrieved from reference TRBV30 and TRBJ2-2, is SQTIHQWPATLVQPVGSPLSLECTVEGTSNPNLYWYRQAAGRGLQLLFYSVGIGQISSEVPQNLSASRPQDRQFILSSKKLLLSDSGFYLCAWSRTGRNTGELFFGEGSRLTVL.

This rearrangement joins TRBV7-9 to TRBJ1-1; 8 nucleotides agree with TRBD1. CDR1 is SEHNR and CDR2 is FQNEAQ in the germline V gene (reference sequence). This CDR3 is built from 16 residues. Trimming took 0 bases from V and 2 from J; bases not matched to a gene: 5. The CDR3: CASSLAGTGLNTEAFF. The CDR3 DNA sequence: TGTGCCAGCAGCTTAGCCGGGACAGGATTAAACACTGAAGCTTTCTTT.

V is TRBV21-1 and J is TRBJ1-2; no check of the table's D call, TRBD1, against the DNA was made. TRBV21-1 is noted as a pseudogene. The CDR3 length is 17 residues. CDR3 coding DNA: TGTGCCAGCAGCACTAACCGACTAGGGGACAGGGTTAATGGCTACACCTTC. Its translation is CASSTNRLGDRVNGYTF.

The chain recombines TRBV6-2 or TRBV6-3 with TRBJ1-5, with D perhaps matching TRBD1 (5 bases). CDR1 is MNHEY and CDR2 is SVGEGT in the germline V gene. The CDR3 extends over 14 amino acids. V was cut by 8 bases and J by 3 bases, with 14 bases left in between. CDR3 in DNA: TGTGCCAGCGGCCCAGACAGCTTCAATCAGCCCCAGCATTTT. This encodes CASGPDSFNQPQHF.

V gene TRBV21-1 combines with J gene TRBJ1-5; whether TRBD1, the table's D call, matches the DNA was not checked. TRBV21-1 counts as a pseudogene. This CDR3 region has 14 residues. The chain's CDR3 is CASSQYREDQPQHF. The CDR3 coding sequence is TGTGCCAGCAGTCAGTACAGGGAAGATCAGCCCCAGCATTTT.

There are a few counts of this clone. The same CDR3 arises from other DNA sequences in this sample as well. The chain joins TRBV7-2 to TRBJ2-5; no clear D. This CDR3 has 13 amino acids. Germline CDR1 SGHTA, CDR2 FQGNSA. V gave up 1 base and J gave up 3 bases, with 6 bases separating them. CDR3 sequence (DNA): TGTGCCAGCAGCTTAGAAGCAGAAGAGACCCAGTACTTC. This codes for CASSLEAEETQYF.

This chain connects TRBV6-5 to TRBJ1-1; maybe TRBD1 (5 bases). Germline-derived CDR1 and CDR2 are MNHEY and SVGAGI. V was cut by 6 bases and J by 5 bases, with 13 bases left in between. CDR3 length: 13 amino acids. This chain's CDR3 is CASRGRQRTEAFF. The CDR3 DNA is TGTGCCAGCAGGGGCAGACAGCGGACTGAAGCTTTCTTT.

This chain connects TRBV5-5 to TRBJ2-4, with a possible D match to TRBD1 (6 bases). CDR1 is SGHKS and CDR2 is YYEKEE in the germline V gene (reference sequence). There are 14 residues in the CDR3. V lost 4 bases, J lost 7 bases, and 15 bases lay in between. The CDR3 DNA reads as TGTGCCAGCAGCCTATATAGTCAGGGGAACATTCAGTACTTC. Amino acids: CASSLYSQGNIQYF.

The chain carries TRBV6-6 and TRBJ1-2; 8 nucleotides match TRBD1. V shed 6 bases, J shed 8 bases, and the junction held 8 bases outside the gene matches. This CDR3 region has 13 residues. The germline V gene has CDR1 MNHNY and CDR2 SVGAGI (reference sequence). The CDR3 is CASRARTGSGYTF. The CDR3 DNA sequence: TGTGCCAGCAGAGCTAGGACAGGGAGCGGCTACACCTTC.

V is TRBV7-2 and J is TRBJ1-6; 9 positions agree with TRBD1. The V and J ends lost 5 bases and 3 bases, in that order; junction bases with no gene match: 8. CDR1 and CDR2 from the germline V gene are SGHTA and FQGNSA. CDR3 length: 17 amino acids. The CDR3 reads CASSEPGQGGYNSPLHF. As DNA, the CDR3 is TGTGCCAGCAGCGAGCCGGGACAGGGAGGCTATAATTCACCCCTCCACTTT.

This sequence joins TRBV30 and TRBJ1-6; D may be TRBD1 (6 bases). CDR3 size: 17 residues. Trimming left V 3 bases short and J 0 bases short, with 15 bases between. CDR1 is GTSNPN, CDR2 SVGIG, per germline (reference sequence). The CDR3 region is CAWRRDRPSSYNSPLHF. CDR3 sequence (DNA): TGTGCCTGGAGGCGAGACAGGCCAAGCTCCTATAATTCACCCCTCCACTTT.

The chain joins TRBV30 to TRBJ1-1; perhaps TRBD1 as D (5 bases). Germline lookup yields CDR1 GTSNPN and CDR2 SVGIG (reference sequence). V shed 7 bases and J shed 0 bases, with 15 bases lying between them. This CDR3 is built from 14 residues. CDR3 region: CAFTMGLMNTEAFF. In nucleotides, the CDR3 is TGTGCCTTTACTATGGGGCTCATGAACACTGAAGCTTTCTTT.

The chain has TRBV12-1 and TRBJ1-2; the D call of TRBD1 is as the table states it, not checked on the DNA. TRBV12-1 is described as a pseudogene. The CDR3 is 16 amino acids. DNA of the CDR3: TGTGCCAGCAGCTTGTCGACAGACTCAGCGATTTATGGCTACACCTTC. Translated, it gives CASSLSTDSAIYGYTF.

This clone has only one observation. This sequence joins TRBV2 and TRBJ2-1; tentatively, D is TRBD2 (6 bases). Deletions cut 6 bases from V and 15 bases from J, with 18 bases between. Germline values: CDR1 SNHLY, CDR2 FYNNEI. CDR3 size: 12 residues. The CDR3 sequence: CASRRVGREPFF. CDR3 bases: TGTGCCAGCAGGAGGGTTGGGCGGGAACCGTTCTTC.

The V call is TRBV6-5, the J call TRBJ1-2; 7 nucleotides line up with TRBD1. Trimming cost V 7 bases and J 8 bases; bases outside gene matches: 10. The germline V gene has CDR1 MNHEY and CDR2 SVGAGI. The CDR3 totals 13 residues. This chain's CDR3 is CASTAGTAFGYTF. CDR3 nucleotides: TGTGCCAGCACCGCCGGGACAGCATTCGGCTACACCTTC.

This clone was picked up a small number of times. V usage is TRBV19 and J usage is TRBJ1-1; the match to TRBD1 covers 9 bases. Germline V gene data show CDR1 as LNHDA and CDR2 as SQIVND (reference sequence). The CDR3 contains 14 residues. V shed 8 bases, J shed 1 base, and the junction held 5 bases outside the gene matches. For the CDR3, the DNA is TGTGCCAGTCGACAGGACAGGGGGAACACTGAAGCTTTCTTT. This gives the protein CASRQDRGNTEAFF.

The gene calls are TRBV5-6 and TRBJ2-3; TRBD1 is a possible D gene (7 bases). The CDR3 sequence is 18 residues long. Trimming took off 0 bases at V and 3 bases at J, with 20 bases between the two ends. CDR1 and CDR2 (germline): SGHDT, YYEEEE. CDR3 amino acids: CASSLEGGQSILTDTQYF. The CDR3 DNA follows: TGTGCCAGCAGCTTGGAGGGGGGACAGTCGATTTTGACAGATACGCAGTATTTT.

The genes are TRBV5-1 and TRBJ2-7; 9 positions agree with TRBD2. Germline trimming cut 0 bases from V and 7 bases from J; bases unmatched to any gene: 11. The CDR3 runs 16 residues. Per the germline V gene, CDR1 is SGHRS and CDR2 is YFSETQ. For the CDR3, the DNA is TGCGCCAGCAGCTTGGCCGTTGCTAGCGGGGCATGGGAGCAGTACTTC. Translated, it gives CASSLAVASGAWEQYF.

This clone showed up just a few times. Within the sample, other DNA sequences also encode this same CDR3. The chain uses TRBV20-1 and TRBJ1-1; D is undetermined. CDR1 is DFQATT, CDR2 SNEGSKA, per germline (reference sequence). Trimming cost V 3 bases and J 0 bases, with 8 bases left between them. The CDR3 extends over 13 amino acids. The CDR3 region is CSASRTVNTEAFF. Here the CDR3 DNA reads TGCAGTGCTAGTAGGACGGTGAACACTGAAGCTTTCTTT.

This clone has only a few counts. This CDR3 reads CASSPAGGETDTQYF. The CDR3 bases are TGTGCCAGCAGTCCAGCGGGGGGTGAAACAGATACGCAGTATTTT. The chain links TRBV6-5 to TRBJ2-3; 9 bases align to TRBD2. In germline, CDR1 is MNHEY, CDR2 SVGAGI. CDR3 length: 15 residues. V gave up 5 bases and J gave up 3 bases; unmatched junction bases: 6.

The gene calls are TRBV24-1 and TRBJ2-3, with D possibly being TRBD1 (5 bases). CDR1 is KGHDR and CDR2 is SFDVKD in the germline V gene. The CDR3 covers 16 residues. V was cut by 4 bases and J by 1 base, with 14 bases left in between. The CDR3 DNA is TGTGCCACCAGTGACCCCGGCAGGGAAGGCACAGATACGCAGTATTTT. As protein: CATSDPGREGTDTQYF.

The V call is TRBV5-1, the J call TRBJ2-2; tentatively, D is TRBD2 (5 bases). Trimming stripped 0 bases from V and 6 bases from J, with 9 bases between. The germline V gene has CDR1 SGHRS and CDR2 YFSETQ. CDR3 size: 14 residues. CDR3 nucleotide sequence: TGCGCCAGCAGCTTGGGAACGGGATCCGGGGAGCTGTTTTTT. Encoded protein: CASSLGTGSGELFF.

V gene TRBV7-2 combines with J gene TRBJ2-7, with 8 bases that match TRBD2. This CDR3 is 14 amino acids long. Germline CDR1 and CDR2: SGHTA and FQGNSA. V gave up 5 bases and J gave up 4 bases; unmatched junction bases: 7. This CDR3 reads CASSPGGAKYEQYF. CDR3 in DNA: TGTGCCAGCAGCCCCGGGGGGGCTAAATACGAGCAGTACTTC.

The chain has TRBV7-9 and TRBJ2-1; D is unresolved. V was cut by 0 bases and J by 10 bases, with 7 bases left in between. Germline V lookup: CDR1 SEHNR, CDR2 FQNEAQ (reference sequence). CDR3 length: 12 residues. CDR3 in amino acids: CASSLAGLEQFF. In nucleotides, the CDR3 is TGTGCCAGCAGCTTAGCGGGGTTGGAGCAGTTCTTC.

This chain uses TRBV7-2 with TRBJ1-2; TRBD1 aligns across 8 bases. This CDR3 is built from 15 residues. The V gene end was trimmed by 2 bases and the J gene end by 9 bases; junction bases not matched to a gene: 11. Germline lookup yields CDR1 SGHTA and CDR2 FQGNSA. The DNA for the CDR3 is TGTGCCAGCAGCTTAAGTCCGGGACAGGACGAGAGCTACACCTTC. It translates to CASSLSPGQDESYTF.